This is a list of T cell receptor beta chains from one sample in a study of T cells in Graves' hyperthyroidism and ophthalmopathy. TCRdb analysed the multiplex PCR reads with MiXCR anew, one entry per CDR3 protein. The sample holds about 840,000 distinct CDR3 sequences, 38% seen once. Sequenced input: blood. These receptors were collected from a man between 18 and 35 years old with Graves' hyperthyroidism. Both conserved end residues are part of each CDR3. The D gene is left open where the match is weak. The listing skips clone size in some rows; elsewhere it reads once, few, many or a size class.

j_call | clone_size | d_call | cdr3_length | v_call | cdr3_aa | cdr3_nt
TRBJ2-2 | few | TRBD2 | 18 | TRBV7-7 | CASSPRTSGGLYTGELFF | TGTGCTAGCAGCCCAAGGACTAGCGGGGGGCTTTACACCGGGGAGCTGTTTTTT
TRBJ2-7 | . | TRBD1 | 12 | TRBV6-4 | CASPTDRDEQYF | TGTGCCAGCCCCACAGACAGGGACGAGCAGTACTTC
TRBJ2-5 | . | . | 13 | TRBV11-2 | CASSFVVQETQYF | TGTGCCAGCAGCTTTGTAGTCCAAGAGACCCAGTACTTC
TRBJ2-7 | few | TRBD2 | 15 | TRBV7-9 | CASSPRLAGVYEQYF | TGTGCCAGCAGCCCCCGACTAGCGGGAGTTTACGAGCAGTACTTC
TRBJ1-5 | . | . | 14 | TRBV7-3 | CASSPFSSNQPQHF | TGTGCCAGCAGTCCCTTTAGTAGCAATCAGCCCCAGCATTTT
TRBJ2-5 | few | TRBD1 | 11 | TRBV5-5 | CASSTPGQGFF | TGTGCCAGCAGCACGCCGGGACAGGGATTCTTC
TRBJ2-5 | many | . | 13 | TRBV12-3/TRBV12-4 | CASSFGPKETQYF | TGTGCCAGCAGTTTCGGGCCGAAAGAGACCCAGTACTTC
TRBJ1-1 | many | TRBD1 | 12 | TRBV29-1 | CSVDAGGVDAFF | TGCAGCGTTGACGCAGGGGGCGTCGACGCTTTCTTT
TRBJ1-5 | few | . | 15 | TRBV4-1 | CASSPEVGGNQPQHF | TGCGCCAGCAGCCCCGAGGTAGGGGGCAATCAGCCCCAGCATTTT
TRBJ2-2 | once | . | 17 | TRBV2 | CAGSVGTFASNTGELFF | TGTGCCGGCAGTGTAGGGACGTTCGCCAGCAACACCGGGGAGCTGTTTTTT
TRBJ1-4 | . | . | 17 | TRBV6-5 | CASSPPRGLGVNEKLFF | TGTGCCAGCAGTCCCCCTAGAGGGCTTGGGGTTAATGAAAAACTGTTTTTT
TRBJ2-5 | . | . | 15 | TRBV20-1 | CSAIGGAPSQETQYF | TGCAGTGCTATTGGAGGGGCCCCGAGCCAAGAGACCCAGTACTTC
TRBJ2-5 | many | TRBD2 | 16 | TRBV7-3 | CASSPKSGGLRETQYF | TGTGCCAGCAGCCCAAAAAGCGGGGGACTCCGAGAGACCCAGTACTTC
TRBJ2-5 | many | . | 12 | TRBV9 | CASSLQGETQYF | TGTGCCAGCAGCCTCCAAGGGGAGACCCAGTACTTC
TRBJ1-5 | few | . | 14 | TRBV19 | CASSIQQEPQPQHF | TGTGCCAGTAGTATCCAACAGGAGCCACAGCCCCAGCATTTT